Below are 8 T cell receptor beta chains sequenced from a single sample in a study of T cell repertoires in ileal Crohn's disease. This table comes from immunoSEQ multiplex PCR, and its TCRdb copy is limited to in-frame clones, with some not included. The profile shows about 1,400 clones, over 60% of them singletons. Time point meaning: neoterminal ileum biopsy at postoperative endoscopy, about 6 months after surgery. The specimen was ileal tissue. These receptor sequences come from an adult with Crohn's disease.

The chain is built from TRBV19 and TRBJ1-6; 7 bases match TRBD1. Germline trimming cut 8 bases from V and 6 bases from J; bases unmatched to any gene: 4. The CDR3 extends over 13 amino acids. Germline CDR1 and CDR2: LNHDA and SQIVND (reference sequence). The CDR3 DNA sequence: TGTGCCAGTGGGCAGGGGGTTAATTCACCCCTCCACTTT. Its protein product is CASGQGVNSPLHF.

The CDR3 sequence is CASSQDQLAGIGDTQYF. The CDR3 DNA reads as TGCGCCAGCAGCCAAGATCAACTAGCGGGGATTGGGGATACGCAGTATTTT. V gene TRBV4-1 combines with J gene TRBJ2-3, with 10 bases fitting TRBD2. This CDR3 has 17 amino acids. Germline assignment: CDR1 MGHRA and CDR2 YSYEKL. Trimming at V came to 0 bases and at J to 6 bases, leaving 9 bases not matched to a gene.

The chain employs TRBV19 and TRBJ1-5; D is unclear. Trimming stripped 3 bases from V and 1 base from J, with 1 base between. This CDR3 region has 12 residues. Germline V gives CDR1 LNHDA, CDR2 SQIVND (reference sequence). The DNA of the CDR3 is TGTGCCAGTAGTATCAGCAATCAGCCCCAGCATTTT. Its protein is CASSISNQPQHF.

This chain joins TRBV11-3 and TRBJ2-1; D is tentatively TRBD1 or TRBD2 (5 bases each). Trimming removed 5 bases at V and 8 bases at J, with 16 bases between. CDR1 is SGHNT and CDR2 is YENEEA in the germline V gene. CDR3 size: 14 residues. The CDR3 region has the DNA TGTGCCAGCAGCCCGGGACCGCTGACCGATGAGCAGTTCTTC. This encodes CASSPGPLTDEQFF. Using reference TRBV11-3 and TRBJ2-1 for the parts outside the CDR3, the full variable domain is EAGVVQSPRYKIIEKKQPVAFWCNPISGHNTLYWYLQNLGQGPELLIRYENEEAVDDSQLPKDRFSAERLKGVDSTLKIQPAELGDSAVYLCASSPGPLTDEQFFGPGTRLTVL.

J is TRBJ2-7 and V is TRBV5-8; D is undetermined. From germline, CDR1 is SGHTS and CDR2 YDEGEE. V lost 5 bases and J 5 bases, leaving 20 bases between the germline ends. This CDR3 is 15 amino acids long. The CDR3: CASRGPGHPPHEQYF. As DNA, the CDR3 is TGTGCCAGCAGAGGGCCGGGCCATCCCCCCCACGAGCAGTACTTC.

V usage is TRBV7-2 and J usage is TRBJ2-5; 9 bases line up with TRBD1. V lost 6 bases to trimming and J lost 4 bases; unmatched junction nucleotides: 6. In germline, CDR1 is SGHTA, CDR2 FQGNSA. There are 14 residues in the CDR3. This CDR3 reads CASSDRGLGETQYF. The CDR3 DNA is TGTGCCAGCAGTGACAGGGGGTTAGGAGAGACCCAGTACTTC.

The chain links TRBV4-1 to TRBJ2-2, with D maybe TRBD2 (5 bases). Per germline, CDR1 MGHRA and CDR2 YSYEKL. The CDR3 is made up of 16 amino acids. Trimming removed 1 base from V and 4 bases from J, with 13 bases in between. CDR3 protein: CASSQVGGLSTGELFF. CDR3 nucleotides: TGCGCCAGCAGCCAAGTGGGCGGACTGTCCACCGGGGAGCTGTTTTTT.

The chain couples TRBV14 to TRBJ2-7; TRBD1 matches at 8 bases. The CDR3 is 14 amino acids. V dropped 1 base and J dropped 4; count of bases not matched to a gene: 3. Germline values: CDR1 SGHDN, CDR2 FVKESK. The CDR3 loop is CASSQGQGRYEQYF. The CDR3 region has the DNA TGTGCCAGCAGCCAAGGACAGGGGAGGTACGAGCAGTACTTC.